The rows below give T cell receptor beta chains drawn from one sample of a study of blood T cell repertoires in COVID-19. TCRdb's copy holds only in-frame clones and misses some; the assay was immunoSEQ multiplex PCR. Of roughly 70,000 clones in the sample, approximately 89% were seen once. The sample was peripheral blood. The receptors derive from a woman aged 60-75 years with active COVID-19. Each CDR3 is given without its conserved first and last residue. Each record gives: V gene, J gene, CDR3 protein.

V: TRBV28; J: TRBJ2-1; CDR3: ASNYPLYNEQF
V: TRBV6-5; J: TRBJ1-2; CDR3: ATKEQGFYGYT
V: TRBV10-3; J: TRBJ2-2; CDR3: AISEPGRVEGELF
V: TRBV2; J: TRBJ2-6; CDR3: ASSPGSGANVLT
V: TRBV6-6; J: TRBJ2-7; CDR3: ASSSPRQGIGYEQY
V: TRBV27; J: TRBJ2-2; CDR3: ASSLGAATGELF
V: TRBV2; J: TRBJ1-1; CDR3: ASSSAGISNTEAF
V: TRBV7-9; J: TRBJ1-3; CDR3: ASSQQQGSGNTIY
V: TRBV3-1/TRBV3-2; J: TRBJ2-1; CDR3: ASSHHSGSSYNEQF
V: TRBV18; J: TRBJ2-5; CDR3: ASSLDQETQY
V: TRBV28; J: TRBJ1-2; CDR3: ASSLQGSGNYGYT
V: TRBV6-5; J: TRBJ2-3; CDR3: ASRSGSWTDTQY
V: TRBV5-1; J: TRBJ2-7; CDR3: ASSLLLAGASEQY
V: TRBV18; J: TRBJ2-1; CDR3: ASSPRDMGNEQF
V: TRBV7-8; J: TRBJ1-2; CDR3: ASTPGTTYGYT